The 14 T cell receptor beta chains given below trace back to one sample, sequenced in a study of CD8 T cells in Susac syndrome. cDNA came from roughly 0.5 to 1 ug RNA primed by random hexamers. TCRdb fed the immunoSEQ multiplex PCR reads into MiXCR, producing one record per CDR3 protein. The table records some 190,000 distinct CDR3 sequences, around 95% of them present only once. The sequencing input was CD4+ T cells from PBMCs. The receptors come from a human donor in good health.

The CDR3 coding sequence is TGTGCCAGCAGTGAATACGACACTCCAGCCTACAATGAGCAGTTCTTC. Translated: CASSEYDTPAYNEQFF. The gene calls are TRBV6-1 and TRBJ2-1; D gene uncertain. The germline V gene encodes CDR1 MNHNS and CDR2 SASEGT. V gave up 2 bases and J gave up 2 bases, with 13 bases separating them. This CDR3 comprises 16 residues.

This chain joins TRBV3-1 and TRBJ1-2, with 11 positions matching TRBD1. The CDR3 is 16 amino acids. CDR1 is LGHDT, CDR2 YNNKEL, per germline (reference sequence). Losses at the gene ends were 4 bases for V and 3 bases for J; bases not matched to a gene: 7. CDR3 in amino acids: CASSPLRTGGDYGYTF. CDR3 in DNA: TGTGCCAGCAGCCCCCTCCGGACAGGGGGCGACTATGGCTACACCTTC.

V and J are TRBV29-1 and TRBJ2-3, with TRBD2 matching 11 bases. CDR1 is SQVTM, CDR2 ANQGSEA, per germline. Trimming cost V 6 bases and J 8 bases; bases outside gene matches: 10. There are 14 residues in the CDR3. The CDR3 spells CSVPIAGGGGTQYF. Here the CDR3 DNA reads TGCAGCGTGCCCATAGCGGGAGGGGGAGGTACGCAGTATTTT.

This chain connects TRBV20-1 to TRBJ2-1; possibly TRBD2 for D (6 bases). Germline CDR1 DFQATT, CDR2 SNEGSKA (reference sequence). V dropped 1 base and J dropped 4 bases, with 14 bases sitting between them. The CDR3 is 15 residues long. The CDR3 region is CSARVPGLTYNEQFF. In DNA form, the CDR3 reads TGCAGTGCTAGAGTTCCGGGACTTACGTACAATGAGCAGTTCTTC.

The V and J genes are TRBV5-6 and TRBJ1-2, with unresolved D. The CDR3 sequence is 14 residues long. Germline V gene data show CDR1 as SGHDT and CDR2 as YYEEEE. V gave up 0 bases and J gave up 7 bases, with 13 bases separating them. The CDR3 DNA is TGTGCCAGCAGCTTGGGGAGGCCCCCTGGTGGCTACACCTTC. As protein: CASSLGRPPGGYTF.

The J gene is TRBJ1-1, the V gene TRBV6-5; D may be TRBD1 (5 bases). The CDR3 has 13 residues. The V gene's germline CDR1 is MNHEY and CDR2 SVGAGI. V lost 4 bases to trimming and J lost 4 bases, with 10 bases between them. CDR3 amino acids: CASSWGGSTEAFF. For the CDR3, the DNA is TGTGCCAGCAGTTGGGGGGGTTCCACTGAAGCTTTCTTT.

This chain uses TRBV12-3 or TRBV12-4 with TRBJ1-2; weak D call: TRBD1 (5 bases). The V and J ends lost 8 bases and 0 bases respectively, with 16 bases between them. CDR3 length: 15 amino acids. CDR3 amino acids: CASAIRDHSNYGYTF. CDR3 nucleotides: TGTGCCAGCGCTATCCGGGACCACTCTAACTATGGCTACACCTTC.

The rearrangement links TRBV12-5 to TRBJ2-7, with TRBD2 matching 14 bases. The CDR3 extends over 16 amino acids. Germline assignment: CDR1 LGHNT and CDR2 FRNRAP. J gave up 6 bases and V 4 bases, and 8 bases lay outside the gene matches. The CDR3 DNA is TGTGCTAGTGGTTCGCCGGGACTAGCGGGGGAGAGCGAGCAGTACTTC. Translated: CASGSPGLAGESEQYF.

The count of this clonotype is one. The CDR3: CASSFRGQSYEQYF. DNA for the CDR3: TGTGCCAGCAGTTTCAGGGGGCAATCCTACGAGCAGTACTTC. This sequence joins TRBV12-3 or TRBV12-4 and TRBJ2-7; TRBD1 matches 8 bases. V was clipped by 3 bases and J by 1 base; unmatched bases: 2. This CDR3 comprises 14 residues.

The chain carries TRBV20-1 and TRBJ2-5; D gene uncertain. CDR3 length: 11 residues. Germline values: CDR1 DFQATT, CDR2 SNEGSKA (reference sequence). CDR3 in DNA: TGCAGCCCCGAGTGGCAAGAGACCCAGTACTTC. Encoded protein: CSPEWQETQYF.

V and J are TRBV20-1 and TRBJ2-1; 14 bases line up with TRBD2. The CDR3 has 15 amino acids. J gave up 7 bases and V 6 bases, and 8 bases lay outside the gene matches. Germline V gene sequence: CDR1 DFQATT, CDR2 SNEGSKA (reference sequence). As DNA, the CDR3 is TGCAGTGCCCCGCAGACTAGCGGGAGGGAAAATGAGCAGTTCTTC. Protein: CSAPQTSGRENEQFF.

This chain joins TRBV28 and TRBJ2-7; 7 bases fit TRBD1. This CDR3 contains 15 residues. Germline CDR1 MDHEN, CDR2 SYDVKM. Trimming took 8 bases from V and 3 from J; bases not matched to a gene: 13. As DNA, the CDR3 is TGTGCCAGCCCACCCAGGGACAGTGGGTTCTACGAGCAGTACTTC. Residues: CASPPRDSGFYEQYF. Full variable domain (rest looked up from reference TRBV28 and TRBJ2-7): DVKVTQSSRYLVKRTGEKVFLECVQDMDHENMFWYRQDPGLGLRLIYFSYDVKMKEKGDIPEGYSVSREKKERFSLILESASTNQTSMYLCASPPRDSGFYEQYFGPGTRLTVT.

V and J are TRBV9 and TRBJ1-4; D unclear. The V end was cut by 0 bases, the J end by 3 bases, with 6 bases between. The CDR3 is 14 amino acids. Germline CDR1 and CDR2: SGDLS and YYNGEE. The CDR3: CASSVEGSNEKLFF. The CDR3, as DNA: TGTGCCAGCAGCGTAGAAGGTTCTAATGAAAAACTGTTTTTT.

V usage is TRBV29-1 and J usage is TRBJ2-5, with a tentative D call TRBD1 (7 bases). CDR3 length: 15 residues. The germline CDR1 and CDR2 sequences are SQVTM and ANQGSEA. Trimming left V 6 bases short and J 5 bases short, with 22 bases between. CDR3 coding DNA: TGCAGCGTCCTAGGGGGGACAGATAAAGGGGAGACCCAGTACTTC. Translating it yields CSVLGGTDKGETQYF.